The clone carrying this T cell receptor (beta chain) was recorded once. TCRdb's copy holds only in-frame clones and misses some; the assay was immunoSEQ multiplex PCR. The table shows about 2.3 million clones, with around 92% occurring only once. The donors were all Caucasian adults (living in Nashville, Tennessee). V lost 5 bases to trimming and J lost 4 bases, with 14 bases between them. Looked up from germline, CDR1 is MNHEY and CDR2 is SMNVEV (reference sequence). The CDR3 loop spans 14 amino acids. This sample was taken from a study of shared clonotypes between healthy human individuals. The V call is TRBV27, the J call TRBJ1-1; D is possibly TRBD1 (5 bases). This sequence was found in a man younger than 30 in good health. Some clones in this sample may be carry-over from other donors' samples. Sequences were obtained from naive CD4+ T cells from PBMCs. Subset meaning: CD45RA+ positively selected. The CDR3: CASSPQPGGTEAFF. The CDR3 region has the DNA TGTGCCAGCAGTCCCCAACCCGGGGGCACTGAAGCTTTCTTT.